These T cell receptor beta chains were read from a single sample in a study of cytomegalovirus exposure and HLA in healthy donors. TCRdb's table, derived via immunoSEQ multiplex PCR, lists solely in-frame clones and lacks some. This table has 120,000 or so clones, roughly four fifths appearing once. The specimen was PBMCs. These receptors all stem from a woman aged 40 to 49 in good health and CMV-seronegative. CDR3s include the opening cysteine and the closing phenylalanine or tryptophan. The D gene is left open where the match is weak. Clone size is given for some rows only: seen once, a few or many times, or a class if the clone is expanded.

.	.	15	TRBV5-1	TRBJ1-4	CASSLTGALYEKLFF	TGCGCCAGCAGCTTAACAGGAGCCCTTTATGAAAAACTGTTTTTT
.	.	14	TRBV7-9	TRBJ2-7	CASSFQGLYYEQYF	TGTGCCAGCAGCTTTCAAGGACTATACTACGAGCAGTACTTC
.	.	14	TRBV2	TRBJ2-1	CASSESTRLNEQFF	TGTGCCAGCAGTGAATCGACTAGGCTCAATGAGCAGTTCTTC
.	.	13	TRBV5-1	TRBJ2-2	CASSHSNTGELFF	TGCGCCAGCAGCCACTCGAACACCGGGGAGCTGTTTTTT
.	once	13	TRBV7-2	TRBJ1-2	CASNGPSGYDYTF	TGTGCCAGCAATGGACCGTCGGGGTACGACTACACCTTC
.	.	12	TRBV25-1	TRBJ2-3	CASSVSTDTQYF	TGTGCCAGCAGTGTATCCACAGATACGCAGTATTTT
.	.	14	TRBV21-1	TRBJ1-1	CASSPSGTGAEAFF	TGTGCCAGCAGCCCCTCCGGGACAGGAGCTGAAGCTTTCTTT
TRBD1	.	16	TRBV5-1	TRBJ1-5	CASSSKPRQGCMTQHF	TGCGCCAGCAGCTCAAAGCCAAGACAGGGTTGTATGACCCAGCATTTT
TRBD2	.	19	TRBV10-3	TRBJ2-7	CAISEEAKAFGGRVGEQYF	TGTGCCATCAGTGAAGAGGCAAAGGCTTTTGGCGGGAGGGTGGGAGAGCAGTACTTC
TRBD2	.	16	TRBV25-1	TRBJ2-1	CASSATSGRSSNEQFF	TGTGCCAGCAGTGCGACTAGCGGGAGATCATCCAATGAGCAGTTCTTC
.	.	15	TRBV11-2	TRBJ1-2	CASSHGISHRRGYTF	TGTGCCAGCAGCCACGGGATTTCCCATCGTCGGGGCTACACCTTC
TRBD2	.	15	TRBV13	TRBJ2-7	CASSVAGVVPYEQYF	TGTGCCAGCAGCGTAGCGGGAGTGGTCCCCTACGAGCAGTACTTC
TRBD2	.	14	TRBV13	TRBJ2-1	CASSLTAGGAEQFF	TGTGCCAGCAGCTTAACAGCGGGAGGGGCTGAGCAGTTCTTC
.	.	14	TRBV2	TRBJ2-1	CASSETSRGNEQFF	TGTGCCAGCAGTGAGACTAGCAGGGGCAATGAGCAGTTCTTC
TRBD1	.	15	TRBV7-6	TRBJ2-1	CASSQNRDRPNEQFF	TGTGCCAGCAGCCAAAACCGGGACAGACCCAATGAGCAGTTCTTC
.	.	15	TRBV19	TRBJ2-1	CASSPRSAGDNEQFF	TGTGCCAGTAGTCCCCGTAGTGCAGGCGACAATGAGCAGTTCTTC
.	.	19	TRBV5-1	TRBJ2-3	CASSFAPPSAGTSTDTQYF	TGCGCCAGCAGCTTCGCTCCCCCATCAGCGGGGACAAGCACAGATACGCAGTATTTT
TRBD1	few	14	TRBV7-9	TRBJ2-6	CASSSDRDANVLTF	TGTGCCAGCAGCTCGGACAGGGACGCCAACGTCCTGACTTTC
.	.	14	TRBV28	TRBJ1-2	CASSLITAHYGYTF	TGTGCCAGCAGTTTAATCACAGCCCACTATGGCTACACCTTC
.	.	14	TRBV18	TRBJ1-4	CASSPRSDNEKLFF	TGTGCCAGCTCACCAAGGAGCGACAATGAAAAACTGTTTTTT
.	.	13	TRBV19	TRBJ1-6	CASRDQGGSPLHF	TGTGCCAGTAGAGATCAGGGAGGCTCACCCCTCCACTTT
.	.	14	TRBV23-1	TRBJ1-5	CASSQSPGLQPQHF	TGCGCCAGCAGTCAATCGCCAGGGCTTCAGCCCCAGCATTTT
.	.	12	TRBV28	TRBJ2-5	CASSLPGYQQYF	TGTGCCAGCAGTTTACCGGGGTACCAGCAGTACTTC
TRBD1	.	11	TRBV18	TRBJ1-1	CASSTGTEAFF	TGTGCCAGCTCGACAGGGACTGAAGCTTTCTTT
.	few	12	TRBV11-3	TRBJ2-1	CASSLGAGEQFF	TGTGCCAGCAGCTTAGGGGCTGGTGAGCAGTTCTTC
.	few	14	TRBV2	TRBJ2-5	CATNRAPPQETQYF	TGTGCCACCAACAGGGCCCCCCCCCAAGAGACCCAGTACTTC
.	.	11	TRBV28	TRBJ1-2	CASSLRWDTFF	TGTGCCAGCAGTTTACGTTGGGACACTTTCTTC
TRBD2	.	16	TRBV10-3	TRBJ2-3	CAISEGMAGVTDTQYF	TGTGCCATCAGTGAGGGAATGGCGGGAGTCACAGATACGCAGTATTTT
.	.	14	TRBV7-6	TRBJ1-1	CASSSGQLNTEAFF	TGTGCCAGCAGCTCGGGACAACTGAACACTGAAGCTTTCTTT
.	once	14	TRBV7-2	TRBJ1-3	CASTLGQPGNTIYF	TGTGCCAGCACCCTTGGACAGCCGGGAAACACCATATATTTT